The 11 T cell receptor beta chains below all came from one sample that was sequenced in a study of T-cell memory formation after mild COVID-19. TCRdb ran MiXCR on the 5' RACE reads and lists one entry per CDR3 protein. The data hold roughly 70,000 distinct CDR3 sequences, with 16% observed a single time. Specimen: PBMCs or a T cell subset sorted from them (not recorded which). The receptors come from an adult woman who had mild COVID-19 (a few samples of this study predate the infection). Cell type and time point are not known.

This chain connects TRBV14 to TRBJ2-1, with D possibly being TRBD2 (6 bases). This CDR3 is 16 amino acids long. The V gene lost 1 base and the J gene lost 6 bases, with 16 bases spanning the gap. The germline gives CDR1 SGHDN, CDR2 FVKESK. The DNA of the CDR3 is TGTGCCAGCAGCCAAGTCCCCGGGGGTGGGACCAATGAGCAGTTCTTC. It encodes CASSQVPGGGTNEQFF. Full variable domain (missing parts from reference TRBV14 and TRBJ2-1): EAGVTQFPSHSVIEKGQTVTLRCDPISGHDNLYWYRRVMGKEIKFLLHFVKESKQDESGMPNNRFLAERTGGTYSTLKVQPAELEDSGVYFCASSQVPGGGTNEQFFGPGTRLTVL.

The V gene is TRBV10-2, the J gene TRBJ2-1; 10 bases align to TRBD2. The CDR3 totals 15 residues. Germline V lookup: CDR1 WSHSY, CDR2 SAAADI. With V trimmed by 2 bases and J by 8 bases, 6 bases remained unmatched. The CDR3 sequence is CASSEEREGLYEQFF. For the CDR3, the DNA is TGCGCCAGCAGTGAGGAGCGGGAGGGCCTGTATGAGCAGTTCTTC.

This clonotype has more than one count but fewer than ten. The rearrangement joins TRBV4-1 to TRBJ1-2; D gene ambiguous. The V and J ends lost 0 bases and 3 bases respectively, with 14 bases between them. Germline V lookup: CDR1 MGHRA, CDR2 YSYEKL. This CDR3 spans 16 amino acids. The CDR3 sequence is CASSQDVSALYYGYTF. In DNA form, the CDR3 reads TGCGCCAGCAGCCAAGATGTTAGCGCCCTGTACTATGGCTACACCTTC.

This clonotype was seen ten or more times. This chain uses TRBV9 with TRBJ2-3; 13 nucleotides align to TRBD2. Trimming removed 3 bases from V and 12 bases from J; junction bases left unmatched: 7. CDR3 length: 14 residues. Germline values: CDR1 SGDLS, CDR2 YYNGEE. CDR3 amino acids: CASSATSGGGPQYF. For the CDR3, the DNA is TGTGCCAGCAGCGCTACTAGCGGGGGGGGTCCACAGTATTTT.

A few counts support this clonotype. The DNA for the CDR3 is TGTGCCAGCTCTACTAGCGTCGAGCAGTTCTTC. Amino acids: CASSTSVEQFF. V and J are TRBV6-2 or TRBV6-3 and TRBJ2-1, with 7 bases fitting TRBD2. The J segment lost 10 bases and the V segment lost 8 bases, leaving 5 bases of the junction unmatched. This CDR3 contains 11 residues. The V gene's germline CDR1 is MNHEY and CDR2 SVGEGT.

J is TRBJ1-3 and V is TRBV4-1; 9 bases fit TRBD1. The CDR3 runs 16 residues. Germline V gene lookup returns CDR1 MGHRA and CDR2 YSYEKL. With V trimmed by 0 bases and J by 2 bases, 2 bases remained unmatched. In DNA form, the CDR3 reads TGCGCCAGCAGCCAAGAAACAGGGGGCACTGGAAACACCATATATTTT. Its protein is CASSQETGGTGNTIYF.

This clonotype appeared a few times. The rearrangement joins TRBV30 to TRBJ2-2, with D possibly being TRBD2 (5 bases). V lost 2 bases to trimming and J lost 3 bases, with 10 bases between them. CDR3 size: 14 residues. Germline CDR1 is GTSNPN and CDR2 is SVGIG (reference sequence). The CDR3 here is CAWSPPGDTGELFF. The CDR3 bases are TGTGCCTGGAGTCCCCCCGGGGACACCGGGGAGCTGTTTTTT.

This chain uses TRBV27 with TRBJ1-5, with 8 bases lining up with TRBD1. Germline V gene sequence: CDR1 MNHEY, CDR2 SMNVEV (reference sequence). This CDR3 comprises 14 residues. The V gene end was trimmed by 7 bases and the J gene end by 5 bases; junction bases not matched to a gene: 7. For the CDR3, the DNA is TGTGCCAGCACCCCTCAGGGGGCACATCAGCCCCAGCATTTT. Its translation is CASTPQGAHQPQHF.

This clonotype showed up many times. The chain couples TRBV15 to TRBJ2-7, with 7 positions matching TRBD1. Germline V gene data show CDR1 as LNHNV and CDR2 as YYDKDF (reference sequence). There are 15 residues in the CDR3. Trimming removed 5 bases from V and 5 bases from J; junction bases left unmatched: 12. Written as DNA, the CDR3 is TGTGCCACCAGCTTAGATAGAGGACAGGCGAACGAGCAGTACTTC. Amino acids: CATSLDRGQANEQYF.

The rearrangement joins TRBV20-1 to TRBJ2-7; possible D gene TRBD2, 7 bases. V was cut by 4 bases and J by 0 bases, with 16 bases left in between. Germline lookup yields CDR1 DFQATT and CDR2 SNEGSKA (reference sequence). The CDR3 runs 15 residues. The CDR3 bases are TGCAGTGCTAATAAGATAGGGGGGGGCTCCTACGAGCAGTACTTC. Its protein product is CSANKIGGGSYEQYF.

This chain connects TRBV4-3 to TRBJ2-5; TRBD1 matches at 7 bases. V shed 4 bases and J 4 bases; nucleotides not matched to a gene: 9. The length of the CDR3 is 15 residues. Germline CDR1 and CDR2: LGHNA and YSLEER. The CDR3 region is CASSRSTGWAETQYF. CDR3 nucleotide sequence: TGCGCCAGCAGCCGATCGACAGGGTGGGCAGAGACCCAGTACTTC.